Each of the 14 T cell receptor beta chains below was sequenced from the same sample in a study of T cells in Graves' hyperthyroidism and ophthalmopathy. The CDR3 regions of TCR beta were amplified from RNA transcripts. In the first-round RT-PCR of the TCR CDR3, the HTBI primer set was used. TCRdb used MiXCR to reprocess the multiplex PCR reads, holding one entry per CDR3 protein. The sample yields approximately 600,000 distinct CDR3 sequences, about 15% seen once. Sequenced sample: blood. The source of these receptors is a woman aged 25-40 years with Graves' hyperthyroidism that later progressed to Graves' ophthalmopathy.

This chain links TRBV15 with TRBJ2-1; D call uncertain. Germline CDR1 reads LNHNV; CDR2 reads YYDKDF (reference sequence). This CDR3 is 16 amino acids long. Trimming shortened V by 0 bases and J by 8 bases, and 17 bases separated the two germline ends. CDR3 DNA: TGTGCCACCAGCAGAGATCATGGCAACCCTTTGGATGAGCAGTTCTTC. This codes for CATSRDHGNPLDEQFF. Complete variable domain (other parts from reference TRBV15 and TRBJ2-1): DAMVIQNPRYQVTQFGKPVTLSCSQTLNHNVMYWYQQKSSQAPKLLFHYYDKDFNNEADTPDNFQSRRPNTSFCFLDIRSPGLGDTAMYLCATSRDHGNPLDEQFFGPGTRLTVL.

This clonotype was observed at least ten times. The CDR3 reads CASSLMGQGYNEQFF. The CDR3 region has the DNA TGTGCCAGCAGTTTAATGGGACAGGGTTACAATGAGCAGTTCTTC. J is TRBJ2-1 and V is TRBV12-3 or TRBV12-4; 9 bases are shared with TRBD1. After removal of 2 bases from V and 4 bases from J, the junction contained 3 bases not matched to a gene. The CDR3 covers 15 residues.

There are many counts of this clonotype. The chain employs TRBV18 and TRBJ2-2; no firm D call. This CDR3 is 16 amino acids long. The germline V gene has CDR1 KGHSH and CDR2 LQKENI. V was cut by 3 bases and J by 0 bases, with 11 bases left in between. The CDR3, as DNA: TGTGCCAGCTCACCGACGGAAGTCGCGAACACCGGGGAGCTGTTTTTT. Its translation is CASSPTEVANTGELFF.

As for this clonotype: The conserved phenylalanine or tryptophan is not found at the CDR3 terminus, so this likely reflects a read error. The chain joins TRBV12-5 to TRBJ1-3; D not resolved. CDR1 and CDR2 (germline): LGHNT, FRNRAP. CDR3 size: 15 residues. V was cut by 3 bases and J by 0 bases, with 9 bases left in between. The CDR3 here is CASGFAVASGNTIYL. The CDR3 bases are TGTGCTAGTGGTTTCGCGGTCGCCTCTGGAAACACCATATATCTT.

This clonotype was counted at least ten times. The V gene is TRBV30, the J gene TRBJ2-3; D uncertain. Between the trimmed V and J ends, which lost 4 bases and 2 bases, there was a span of 10 bases. CDR1 GTSNPN and CDR2 SVGIG come from the germline V gene (reference sequence). The CDR3 has 13 residues. In nucleotides, the CDR3 is TGTGCCTGGACTGTCGGTTCCACAGATACGCAGTATTTT. Amino acids: CAWTVGSTDTQYF.

This clonotype has at least ten counts. This chain joins TRBV6-1 and TRBJ1-5; D unclear. The germline gives CDR1 MNHNS, CDR2 SASEGT. V gave up 5 bases and J gave up 0 bases, with 20 bases separating them. The CDR3 totals 18 residues. The CDR3 nucleotides are TGTGCCAGCAGTTACTCTCCTCCCTCTCACTCTAGCAATCAGCCCCAGCATTTT. Translating gives CASSYSPPSHSSNQPQHF.

In its sample, this clonotype was seen many times. In nucleotides, the CDR3 is TGTGCCAGCAGCCAAGAACGACAGAATAATTCACCCCTCCACTTT. Translating gives CASSQERQNNSPLHF. This sequence joins TRBV4-2 and TRBJ1-6, with D tentatively TRBD1 (5 bases). The length of the CDR3 is 15 residues. Trimming took off 0 bases at V and 5 bases at J, with 8 bases between the two ends. Germline CDR1 is LGHNA and CDR2 is YNFKEQ.

This clonotype has only a few counts. This chain links TRBV4-3 with TRBJ2-1; 9 nucleotides agree with TRBD2. Germline trimming cut 6 bases from V and 6 bases from J; bases unmatched to any gene: 9. The CDR3 loop spans 15 amino acids. Germline V CDR1 and CDR2: LGHNA, YSLEER. The CDR3 nucleotides read TGCGCCAGCAGTCGCGGGACTAGCCTTCTCAATGAGCAGTTCTTC. Its translation: CASSRGTSLLNEQFF.

This clonotype was detected a few times. The chain carries TRBV6-1 and TRBJ2-3; possibly TRBD1 for D (6 bases). V shed 6 bases and J shed 8 bases, with 15 bases lying between them. Germline-derived CDR1 and CDR2 are MNHNS and SASEGT. This CDR3 is built from 13 residues. CDR3 sequence reads: CASSSNRDGTQYF. The CDR3 DNA is TGTGCCAGCAGCTCCAACAGGGACGGTACGCAGTATTTT.

In this sample, this clonotype turned up a few times. The CDR3 DNA sequence: TGTGCCAGCAGTTCGGGACAGGACTTCAACGAGCAGTACTTC. This sequence encodes CASSSGQDFNEQYF. The chain couples TRBV12-3 or TRBV12-4 to TRBJ2-7, with 8 nucleotides matching TRBD1. The CDR3 covers 14 residues. J gave up 5 bases and V 4 bases, and 7 bases lay outside the gene matches.

This clonotype was observed at least ten times. This sequence joins TRBV7-8 and TRBJ1-1; D gene ambiguous. Germline V gene sequence: CDR1 SGHVS, CDR2 FQNEAQ. This CDR3 spans 14 amino acids. V was clipped by 5 bases and J by 1 base, with 11 bases between them. The CDR3: CASSQGPQNTEAFF. As DNA, the CDR3 is TGTGCCAGCAGCCAAGGGCCGCAGAACACTGAAGCTTTCTTT. The variable domain in full, with the rest retrieved from reference TRBV7-8 and TRBJ1-1, is GAGVSQSPRYKVAKRGQDVALRCDPISGHVSLFWYQQALGQGPEFLTYFQNEAQLDKSGLPSDRFFAERPEGSVSTLKIQRTQQEDSAVYLCASSQGPQNTEAFFGQGTRLTVV.

This clonotype showed up just once. V is TRBV19 and J is TRBJ2-3, with 14 bases lining up with TRBD2. V gave up 5 bases and J gave up 3 bases; unmatched junction bases: 7. Germline V gene lookup returns CDR1 LNHDA and CDR2 SQIVND (reference sequence). CDR3 length: 17 amino acids. The CDR3 loop reads CASSPRLAGGRTDTQYF. Written as DNA, the CDR3 is TGTGCCAGTAGTCCCCGACTAGCGGGAGGGCGAACAGATACGCAGTATTTT.

Only a few counts were recorded for this clonotype. A much larger clone differs by one base, so this may be a read error. This sequence joins TRBV28 and TRBJ1-1; the D gene is possibly TRBD1 (6 bases). Germline V gene sequence: CDR1 MDHEN, CDR2 SYDVKM. The V end lost 5 bases, the J end lost 7 bases, and 20 bases lay between the germline ends. This CDR3 has 15 residues. The CDR3: CASSPLTGMGIEAFF. As DNA, the CDR3 is TGTGCCAGCAGTCCGTTAACAGGGATGGGCATTGAAGCTTTCTTT.

Comment on this clonotype: A read error may explain this, as a much larger clone is one base away. This chain's CDR3 is CAGSFLKQGNTGELFF. CDR3 nucleotides: TGTGCCGGCAGTTTCCTCAAGCAGGGCAACACCGGGGAGCTGTTTTTT. V usage is TRBV28 and J usage is TRBJ2-2; tentative D call: TRBD1 (5 bases). Germline-derived CDR1 and CDR2 are MDHEN and SYDVKM. CDR3 size: 16 residues.